A selection of T cell receptor beta chains follows, all from one sample in a study of response to subunit inactivated influenza vaccine. TCRdb re-called the RT-PCR reads through MiXCR, storing one row per CDR3 protein. The sample comprises around 710,000 distinct CDR3 sequences, about 15% of which are singletons, and around 7% rests with the top ten. Specimen: PBMCs from blood, collected around two weeks before vaccination. The receptors here all came from a middle-aged man who received an inactivated influenza vaccine. The CDR3 runs from the conserved cysteine through the conserved F or W.

V: TRBV15
J: TRBJ2-7
CDR3: CATSTFWGDREQYF

V: TRBV12-3/TRBV12-4
J: TRBJ2-1
CDR3: CASSRRLAGVNEQFF

V: TRBV28
J: TRBJ2-5
CDR3: CASSWAHQETQYF

V: TRBV4-3
J: TRBJ2-1
CDR3: CASSPGGTLNNEQFF

V: TRBV6-2/TRBV6-3
J: TRBJ1-1
CDR3: CASSYSIGALNTEAFF

V: TRBV29-1
J: TRBJ2-1
CDR3: CSVAPGTSGSGNEQFF

V: TRBV24-1
J: TRBJ2-3
CDR3: CATSYGAGEVTDTQYF

V: TRBV11-2
J: TRBJ2-5
CDR3: CASSLRGGAGSGQETQYF

V: TRBV7-9
J: TRBJ2-1
CDR3: CASSPGVYNEQFF

V: TRBV28
J: TRBJ1-2
CDR3: CASSFPQRADYGYTF

V: TRBV20-1
J: TRBJ2-3
CDR3: CSASGSLHPPGTDTQYF

V: TRBV6-1
J: TRBJ2-2
CDR3: CASSVQRTGRTGELFF

V: TRBV18
J: TRBJ2-3
CDR3: CASSKGPLDQDTQYF

V: TRBV30
J: TRBJ1-4
CDR3: CAWSDKAGKLFF

V: TRBV11-3
J: TRBJ2-7
CDR3: CASSLASGDTYEQYF

V: TRBV9
J: TRBJ2-2
CDR3: CASSVGGGATGELFF

V: TRBV6-1
J: TRBJ1-5
CDR3: CASSPSSGTGHPRHF

V: TRBV27
J: TRBJ1-3
CDR3: CASRQGNTIYF

V: TRBV7-8
J: TRBJ2-2
CDR3: CASRWGPKRTPGSCFF

V: TRBV11-2
J: TRBJ2-7
CDR3: CASSLAGARAGEQYF

V: TRBV4-3
J: TRBJ2-3
CDR3: CASSQDPSGTQYF

V: TRBV3-1
J: TRBJ2-5
CDR3: CASSPRLVETQYF

V: TRBV7-2
J: TRBJ1-5
CDR3: CASSSDRTVAGPQHF

V: TRBV5-1
J: TRBJ2-3
CDR3: CASSLVLGGADTQYF

V: TRBV15
J: TRBJ2-1
CDR3: CATSRARTTDNEQFF

V: TRBV5-1
J: TRBJ1-1
CDR3: CASSLAGPLTEAFF

V: TRBV7-9
J: TRBJ2-3
CDR3: CASTWSDYEDTQYF

V: TRBV5-1
J: TRBJ2-2
CDR3: CASSFSGQARQVETGELFF

V: TRBV20-1
J: TRBJ2-5
CDR3: CSAPTGWWRGKFETQYF

V: TRBV20-1
J: TRBJ2-5
CDR3: CSVGTPPQETQYF

V: TRBV6-4
J: TRBJ2-1
CDR3: CASSELWGVESYNEQFF

V: TRBV5-1
J: TRBJ1-2
CDR3: CASSLGDYRSQGYTF

V: TRBV20-1
J: TRBJ2-6
CDR3: CSARYTTGANVLTF

V: TRBV6-5
J: TRBJ1-3
CDR3: CASSYADSGNTIYF

V: TRBV3-1
J: TRBJ1-1
CDR3: CASSQVSTEAFF

V: TRBV19
J: TRBJ2-1
CDR3: CASGRDSLSEQFF

V: TRBV28
J: TRBJ2-7
CDR3: CASITSAYEQYF

V: TRBV5-6
J: TRBJ1-2
CDR3: CASSGRDRSTYGYTF

V: TRBV4-1
J: TRBJ2-7
CDR3: CASSQMGQVSYEQYF

V: TRBV15
J: TRBJ2-7
CDR3: CATSRAGGDSEQYF

V: TRBV27
J: TRBJ2-1
CDR3: CASSITGPYNEQFF

V: TRBV11-1
J: TRBJ1-3
CDR3: CASSFRGSDRKAGNTIYF

V: TRBV14
J: TRBJ2-5
CDR3: CASSQVEGHQETQYF

V: TRBV15
J: TRBJ1-2
CDR3: CATSHGGGYGYTF

V: TRBV20-1
J: TRBJ2-5
CDR3: CSASPGRPGETQYF

V: TRBV28
J: TRBJ2-7
CDR3: CASAGGLVSNEQYF

V: TRBV5-1
J: TRBJ2-7
CDR3: CASSARQGATINGYEQYF

V: TRBV11-1
J: TRBJ2-3
CDR3: CASSPPTGFSDTQYF

V: TRBV27
J: TRBJ2-1
CDR3: CASSLTGQGYNEQFF